These 17 T cell receptor beta chains originate from one sample sequenced in a study of radiation and T cells in renal cell carcinoma. Time point: blood 4 weeks post-SBRT, at nephrectomy. Treatment indicated: 15 Gy SBRT to primary tumor, nephrectomy 4 weeks later. Profiled with immunoSEQ multiplex PCR; TCRdb holds only in-frame clones, not every one. The profile shows around 170,000 clones, about 88% of them singletons. Specimen: blood, collected from a patient whose treatment included radiotherapy and nephrectomy. The receptors originated from a woman in her 50s with renal cell carcinoma.

This clone has more than one count but fewer than ten. The chain uses TRBV5-4 and TRBJ1-1, with 9 bases aligning to TRBD1. The length of the CDR3 is 16 residues. In germline, CDR1 is SGHNT, CDR2 YYREEE (reference sequence). After removal of 2 bases from V and 5 bases from J, the junction contained 10 bases not matched to a gene. The CDR3 coding sequence is TGTGCCAGCAGCTTATTGGGACAGGGAGGAAAAACTGAAGCTTTCTTT. Its protein product is CASSLLGQGGKTEAFF.

This clone appeared a few times. V is TRBV12-5 and J is TRBJ1-2; TRBD1 matches 7 bases. V trimming: 6 bases; J trimming: 4 bases; junction bases outside the gene matches: 8. This CDR3 region has 14 residues. Germline-derived CDR1 and CDR2 are LGHNT and FRNRAP. For the CDR3, the DNA is TGTGCTAGTGGCTCCGGGACAGTCCTCTATGGCTACACCTTC. Amino acid sequence: CASGSGTVLYGYTF.

The chain combines TRBV5-1 with TRBJ1-2; D may be TRBD1 (5 bases). The CDR3 runs 15 residues. The V end lost 0 bases, the J end lost 4 bases, and 13 bases lay between the germline ends. CDR1 is SGHRS, CDR2 YFSETQ, per germline. In DNA, the CDR3 is TGCGCCAGCAGCTTGGCATGGGAGAGGGGCTATGGCTACACCTTC. Its translation: CASSLAWERGYGYTF.

This chain uses TRBV7-9 with TRBJ2-7; 8 bases are a match to TRBD1. The CDR3 extends over 14 amino acids. J lost 5 bases, V lost 5 bases, and 8 bases had no gene match. Germline V gene sequence: CDR1 SEHNR, CDR2 FQNEAQ (reference sequence). The CDR3 here is CASSSSDRGDEQYF. In DNA form, the CDR3 reads TGTGCCAGCAGCAGTAGTGACAGGGGAGACGAGCAGTACTTC.

The rearrangement joins TRBV2 to TRBJ2-2; D unresolved. Between the trimmed V and J ends, which lost 4 bases and 9 bases, there was a span of 15 bases. This CDR3 spans 14 amino acids. Per the germline V gene, CDR1 is SNHLY and CDR2 is FYNNEI. The CDR3 DNA follows: TGTGCCAGCAGTGTCCGTGGACGGTCCCGGGAGCTGTTTTTT. Translating it yields CASSVRGRSRELFF. Supplemented by reference TRBV2 and TRBJ2-2, the full variable domain reads EPEVTQTPSHQVTQMGQEVILRCVPISNHLYFYWYRQILGQKVEFLVSFYNNEISEKSEIFDDQFSVERPDGSNFTLKIRSTKLEDSAMYFCASSVRGRSRELFFGEGSRLTVL.

The chain recombines TRBV7-2 with TRBJ1-4; no clear D. The CDR3 covers 11 residues. CDR1 is SGHTA and CDR2 is FQGNSA in the germline V gene. The V end was cut by 3 bases, the J end by 8 bases, with 4 bases between. The CDR3 DNA reads as TGTGCCAGCAGCTTTGGGGAAAAACTGTTTTTT. It translates to CASSFGEKLFF.

V gene TRBV25-1 combines with J gene TRBJ1-4; maybe TRBD1 (5 bases). CDR3 size: 16 residues. V lost 6 bases, J lost 2 bases, and 16 bases lay in between. Germline V gene lookup returns CDR1 MGHDK and CDR2 SYGVNS. CDR3 protein: CASRDISQATNEKLFF. CDR3 sequence (DNA): TGTGCCAGCAGAGATATTTCACAGGCGACTAATGAAAAACTGTTTTTT.

The rearrangement uses TRBV7-2 and TRBJ1-2; 9 positions match TRBD1. Germline V CDR1 and CDR2: SGHTA, FQGNSA. With 8 bases clipped from V and 4 bases from J, the junction kept 8 bases outside the gene matches. This CDR3 contains 14 residues. The chain's CDR3 is CASGTGGASYGYTF. DNA for the CDR3: TGTGCCAGCGGCACAGGGGGCGCGAGCTATGGCTACACCTTC. The full variable domain, in which reference TRBV7-2 and TRBJ1-2 provide the parts outside the CDR3, is GAGVSQSPSNKVTEKGKDVELRCDPISGHTALYWYRQSLGQGLEFLIYFQGNSAPDKSGLPSDRFSAERTGGSVSTLTIQRTQQEDSAVYLCASGTGGASYGYTFGSGTRLTVV.

The chain uses TRBV4-1 and TRBJ1-1; D may be TRBD1 (5 bases). Germline CDR1 MGHRA, CDR2 YSYEKL. V was shortened by 4 bases and J by 2 bases, with 8 bases between the two germline ends. CDR3 length: 13 residues. The CDR3 DNA reads TGCGCCAGCAGCCCGGGGCTAAACACTGAAGCTTTCTTT. Protein product: CASSPGLNTEAFF.

The rearrangement links TRBV7-2 to TRBJ2-1; D uncertain. In germline, CDR1 is SGHTA, CDR2 FQGNSA. This CDR3 contains 13 residues. V dropped 2 bases and J dropped 1 base, with 3 bases sitting between them. The CDR3 loop reads CASSLQSYNEQFF. CDR3 in DNA: TGTGCCAGCAGCTTACAATCCTACAATGAGCAGTTCTTC.

This chain uses TRBV5-6 with TRBJ1-2; the D gene is possibly TRBD1 (5 bases). This CDR3 is built from 15 residues. V was trimmed by 6 bases and J by 6 bases, leaving 21 bases between them. Germline V gene data show CDR1 as SGHDT and CDR2 as YYEEEE. The CDR3 DNA follows: TGTGCCAGCAACAAGAACAGGATAGGAGTACATGGCTACACCTTC. Its protein product is CASNKNRIGVHGYTF.

The chain joins TRBV7-8 to TRBJ2-2; 11 nucleotides agree with TRBD2. The CDR3 has 16 amino acids. Losses at the gene ends were 4 bases for V and 5 bases for J; bases not matched to a gene: 6. Germline V gene sequence: CDR1 SGHVS, CDR2 FQNEAQ. Here the CDR3 DNA reads TGTGCCAGCAGCTCCCAACTAGCGGGGGAAACCGGGGAGCTGTTTTTT. It specifies CASSSQLAGETGELFF.

The chain employs TRBV19 and TRBJ1-3, with no clear D. Germline assignment: CDR1 LNHDA and CDR2 SQIVND (reference sequence). The CDR3 is 15 residues long. Deletions cut 6 bases from V and 8 bases from J, with 20 bases between. The CDR3 region has the DNA TGTGCCAGTAGGCTAACAGTCGGTTCTGCGGACACCATATATTTT. Protein product: CASRLTVGSADTIYF.

This sequence joins TRBV2 and TRBJ2-3; weak D call: TRBD1 (7 bases). V shed 6 bases and J shed 10 bases, with 20 bases lying between them. The CDR3 loop spans 14 amino acids. Germline values: CDR1 SNHLY, CDR2 FYNNEI. Here the CDR3 reads CASSQSLRGDAQYF. DNA of the CDR3: TGTGCCAGCAGCCAAAGTCTCAGGGGGGATGCGCAGTATTTT.

V gene TRBV6-1 combines with J gene TRBJ2-5, with 11 bases fitting TRBD2. This CDR3 is 19 amino acids long. With 2 bases clipped from V and 1 base from J, the junction kept 12 bases outside the gene matches. In germline, CDR1 is MNHNS, CDR2 SASEGT. The CDR3 spells CASSETPLLLAGAQETQYF. CDR3 in DNA: TGTGCCAGCAGTGAAACCCCCCTACTACTAGCGGGGGCCCAAGAGACCCAGTACTTC.

J is TRBJ2-2 and V is TRBV5-1; 7 bases match TRBD1. CDR1 is SGHRS and CDR2 is YFSETQ in the germline V gene. The CDR3 is 15 residues long. V shed 4 bases, J shed 1 base, and the junction held 4 bases outside the gene matches. As DNA, the CDR3 is TGCGCCAGCAGCACAGACAGGGAGAACACCGGGGAGCTGTTTTTT. The encoded protein is CASSTDRENTGELFF.

The V call is TRBV4-1, the J call TRBJ2-7, with 9 bases lining up with TRBD2. Germline CDR1 reads MGHRA; CDR2 reads YSYEKL. There are 15 residues in the CDR3. V was clipped by 3 bases and J by 3 bases; unmatched bases: 6. DNA of the CDR3: TGCGCCAGCAGCCAGGGGACTAGCTCCCACTACGAGCAGTACTTC. This gives the protein CASSQGTSSHYEQYF.